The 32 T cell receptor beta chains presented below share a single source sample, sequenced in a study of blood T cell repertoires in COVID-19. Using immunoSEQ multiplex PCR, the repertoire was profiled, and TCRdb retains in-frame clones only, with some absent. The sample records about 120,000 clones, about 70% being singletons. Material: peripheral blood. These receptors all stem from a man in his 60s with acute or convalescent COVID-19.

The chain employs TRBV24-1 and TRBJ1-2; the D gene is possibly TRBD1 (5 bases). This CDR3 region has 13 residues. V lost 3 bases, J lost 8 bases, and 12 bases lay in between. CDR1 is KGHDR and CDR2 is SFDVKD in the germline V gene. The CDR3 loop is CATSDPPGEGYTF. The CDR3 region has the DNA TGTGCCACCAGTGATCCCCCGGGGGAAGGCTACACCTTC.

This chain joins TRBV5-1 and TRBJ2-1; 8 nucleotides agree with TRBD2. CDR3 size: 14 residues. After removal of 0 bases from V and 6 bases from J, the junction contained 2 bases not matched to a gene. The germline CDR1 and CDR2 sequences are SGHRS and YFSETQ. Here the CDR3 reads CASSLVGLGNEQFF. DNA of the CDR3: TGCGCCAGCAGCTTGGTGGGACTAGGCAATGAGCAGTTCTTC. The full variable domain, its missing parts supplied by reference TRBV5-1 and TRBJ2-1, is KAGVTQTPRYLIKTRGQQVTLSCSPISGHRSVSWYQQTPGQGLQFLFEYFSETQRNKGNFPGRFSGRQFSNSRSEMNVSTLELGDSALYLCASSLVGLGNEQFFGPGTRLTVL.

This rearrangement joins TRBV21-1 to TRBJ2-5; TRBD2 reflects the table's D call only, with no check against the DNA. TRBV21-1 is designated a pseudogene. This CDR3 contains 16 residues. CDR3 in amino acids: CASRGTSGIEVGTQYF. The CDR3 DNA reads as TGTGCCAGCAGAGGGACTAGCGGGATCGAAGTTGGGACCCAGTACTTC.

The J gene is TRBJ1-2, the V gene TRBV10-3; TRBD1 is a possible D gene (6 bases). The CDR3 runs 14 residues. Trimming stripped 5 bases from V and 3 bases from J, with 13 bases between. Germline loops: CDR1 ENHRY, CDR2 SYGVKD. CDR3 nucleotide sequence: TGTGCCATCAGTCACACGGACAGCTACTATGGCTACACCTTC. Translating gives CAISHTDSYYGYTF.

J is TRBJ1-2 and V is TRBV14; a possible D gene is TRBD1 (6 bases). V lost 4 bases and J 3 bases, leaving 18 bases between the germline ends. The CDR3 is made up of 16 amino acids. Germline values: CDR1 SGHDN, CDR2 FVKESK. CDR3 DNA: TGTGCCAGCAGCCGAGTGTCAGGGGTGCGTGACTATGGCTACACCTTC. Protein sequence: CASSRVSGVRDYGYTF. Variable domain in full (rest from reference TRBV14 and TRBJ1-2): EAGVTQFPSHSVIEKGQTVTLRCDPISGHDNLYWYRRVMGKEIKFLLHFVKESKQDESGMPNNRFLAERTGGTYSTLKVQPAELEDSGVYFCASSRVSGVRDYGYTFGSGTRLTVV.

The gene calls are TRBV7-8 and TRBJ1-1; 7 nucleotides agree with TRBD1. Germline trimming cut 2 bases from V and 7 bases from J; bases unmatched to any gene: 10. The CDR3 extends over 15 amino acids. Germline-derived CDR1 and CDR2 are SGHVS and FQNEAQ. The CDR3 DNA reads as TGTGCCAGCAGCTTACGTCAAGGGGGCCAGTATGAAGCTTTCTTT. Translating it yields CASSLRQGGQYEAFF.

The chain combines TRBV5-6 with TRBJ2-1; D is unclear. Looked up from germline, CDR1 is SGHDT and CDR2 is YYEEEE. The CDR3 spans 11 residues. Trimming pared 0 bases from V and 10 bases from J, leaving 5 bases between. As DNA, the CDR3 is TGTGCCAGCAGCTTGGCCATCGAGCAGTTCTTC. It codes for CASSLAIEQFF. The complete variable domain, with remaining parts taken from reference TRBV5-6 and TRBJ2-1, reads DAGVTQSPTHLIKTRGQQVTLRCSPKSGHDTVSWYQQALGQGPQFIFQYYEEEERQRGNFPDRFSGHQFPNYSSELNVNALLLGDSALYLCASSLAIEQFFGPGTRLTVL.

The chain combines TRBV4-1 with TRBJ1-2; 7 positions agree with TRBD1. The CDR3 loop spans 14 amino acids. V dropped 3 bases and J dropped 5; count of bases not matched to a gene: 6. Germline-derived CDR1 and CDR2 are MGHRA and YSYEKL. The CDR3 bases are TGCGCCAGCAGCCAGGCCGGGACAGCGTATGGCTACACCTTC. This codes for CASSQAGTAYGYTF.

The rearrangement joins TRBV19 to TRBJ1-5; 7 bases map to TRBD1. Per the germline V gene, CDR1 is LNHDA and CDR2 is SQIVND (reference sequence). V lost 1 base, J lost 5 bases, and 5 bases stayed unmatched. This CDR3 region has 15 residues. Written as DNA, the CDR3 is TGTGCCAGTAGTATAGGGACAGGTCTTTATCAGCCCCAGCATTTT. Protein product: CASSIGTGLYQPQHF.

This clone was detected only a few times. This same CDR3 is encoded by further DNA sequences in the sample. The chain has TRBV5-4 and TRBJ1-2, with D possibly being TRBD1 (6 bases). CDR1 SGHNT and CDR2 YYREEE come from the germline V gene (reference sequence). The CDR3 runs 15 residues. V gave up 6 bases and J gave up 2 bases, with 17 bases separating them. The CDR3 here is CASNIRQVLNYGYTF. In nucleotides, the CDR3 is TGTGCCAGCAACATCAGACAGGTTTTAAACTATGGCTACACCTTC.

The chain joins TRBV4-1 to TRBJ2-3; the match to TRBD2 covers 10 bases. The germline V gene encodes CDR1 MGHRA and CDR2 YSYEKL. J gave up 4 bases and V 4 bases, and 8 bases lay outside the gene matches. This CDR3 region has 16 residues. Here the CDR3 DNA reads TGCGCCAGCAGCCCCGCTAGCGGGAGAGGGGCAGATACGCAGTATTTT. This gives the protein CASSPASGRGADTQYF.

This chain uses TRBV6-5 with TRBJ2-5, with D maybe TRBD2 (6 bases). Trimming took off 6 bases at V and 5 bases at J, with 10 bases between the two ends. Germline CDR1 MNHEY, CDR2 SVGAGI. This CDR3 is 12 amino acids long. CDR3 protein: CASRAGKETQYF. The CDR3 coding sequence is TGTGCCAGCAGGGCGGGGAAGGAGACCCAGTACTTC.

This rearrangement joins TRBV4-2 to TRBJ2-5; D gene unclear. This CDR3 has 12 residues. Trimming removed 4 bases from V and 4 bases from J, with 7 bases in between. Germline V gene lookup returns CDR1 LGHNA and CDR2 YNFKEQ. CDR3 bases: TGTGCCAGCAGCCCATCGGGAGAGACCCAGTACTTC. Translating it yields CASSPSGETQYF.

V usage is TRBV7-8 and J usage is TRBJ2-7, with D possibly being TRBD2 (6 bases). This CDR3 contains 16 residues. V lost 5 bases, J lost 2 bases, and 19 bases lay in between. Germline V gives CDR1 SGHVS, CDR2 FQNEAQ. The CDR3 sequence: CASSPRTRGTTYEQYF. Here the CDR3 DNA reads TGTGCCAGCAGCCCACGGACTCGGGGGACGACCTACGAGCAGTACTTC.

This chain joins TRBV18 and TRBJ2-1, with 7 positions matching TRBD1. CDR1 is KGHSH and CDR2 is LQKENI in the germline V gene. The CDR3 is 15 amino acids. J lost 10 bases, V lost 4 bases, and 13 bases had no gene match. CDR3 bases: TGTGCCAGCTCACATTACTTAAACAGGGGTAACGAGCAGTTCTTC. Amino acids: CASSHYLNRGNEQFF.

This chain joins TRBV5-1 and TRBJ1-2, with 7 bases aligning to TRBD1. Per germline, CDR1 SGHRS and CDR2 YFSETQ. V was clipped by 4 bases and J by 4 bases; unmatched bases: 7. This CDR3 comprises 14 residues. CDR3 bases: TGCGCCAGCAGCCCCTCGACAGGGTCCTATGGCTACACCTTC. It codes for CASSPSTGSYGYTF.

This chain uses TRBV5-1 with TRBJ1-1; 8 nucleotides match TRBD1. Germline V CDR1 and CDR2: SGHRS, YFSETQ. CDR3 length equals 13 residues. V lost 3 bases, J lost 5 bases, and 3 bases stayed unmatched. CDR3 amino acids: CASSSGGGTEAFF. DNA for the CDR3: TGCGCCAGCAGCTCAGGGGGCGGGACTGAAGCTTTCTTT.

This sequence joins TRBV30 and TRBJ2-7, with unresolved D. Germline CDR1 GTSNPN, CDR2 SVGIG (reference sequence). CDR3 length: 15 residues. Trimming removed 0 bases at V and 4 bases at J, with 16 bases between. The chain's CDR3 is CAWSVVGSPDYEQYF. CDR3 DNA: TGTGCCTGGAGTGTAGTCGGGTCGCCTGATTACGAGCAGTACTTC.

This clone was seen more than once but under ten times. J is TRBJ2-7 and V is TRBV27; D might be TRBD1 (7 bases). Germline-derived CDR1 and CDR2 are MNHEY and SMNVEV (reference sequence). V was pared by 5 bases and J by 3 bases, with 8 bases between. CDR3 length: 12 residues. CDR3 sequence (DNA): TGTGCCAGCAGTCAGGGGGGCTACGAGCAGTACTTC. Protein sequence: CASSQGGYEQYF.

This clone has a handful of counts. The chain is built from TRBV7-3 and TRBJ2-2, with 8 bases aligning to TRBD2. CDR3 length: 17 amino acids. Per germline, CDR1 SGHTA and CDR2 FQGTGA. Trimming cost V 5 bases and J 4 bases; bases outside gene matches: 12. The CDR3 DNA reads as TGTGCCAGCAGCCAACGCCCAGCGGGGGTATTCACCGGGGAGCTGTTTTTT. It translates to CASSQRPAGVFTGELFF.

The CDR3 sequence: CASSPNGQGGTNEKLFF. CDR3 coding DNA: TGTGCCAGCTCACCGAACGGACAGGGGGGAACTAATGAAAAACTGTTTTTT. The rearrangement links TRBV18 to TRBJ1-4, with 10 bases that match TRBD1. The J segment lost 1 base and the V segment lost 3 bases, leaving 5 bases of the junction unmatched. The CDR3 sequence is 17 residues long. Per germline, CDR1 KGHSH and CDR2 LQKENI. The full variable domain, rest sourced from reference TRBV18 and TRBJ1-4, is NAGVMQNPRHLVRRRGQEARLRCSPMKGHSHVYWYRQLPEEGLKFMVYLQKENIIDESGMPKERFSAEFPKEGPSILRIQQVVRGDSAAYFCASSPNGQGGTNEKLFFGSGTQLSVL.

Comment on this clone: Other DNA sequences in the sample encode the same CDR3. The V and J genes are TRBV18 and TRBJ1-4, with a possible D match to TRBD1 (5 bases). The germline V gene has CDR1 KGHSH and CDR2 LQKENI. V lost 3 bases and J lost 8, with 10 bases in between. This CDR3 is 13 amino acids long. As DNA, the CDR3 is TGTGCCAGCTCACCCATCCGGGGGGAAAAACTGTTTTTT. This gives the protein CASSPIRGEKLFF.

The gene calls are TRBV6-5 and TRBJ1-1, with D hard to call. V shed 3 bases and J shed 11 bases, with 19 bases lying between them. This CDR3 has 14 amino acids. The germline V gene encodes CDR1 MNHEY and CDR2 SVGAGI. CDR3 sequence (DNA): TGTGCCAGCAGTTATCGGTGGTCCCGCAACTCGGCTTTCTTT. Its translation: CASSYRWSRNSAFF.

The CDR3 reads CASSAGQGVTNEKLFF. The CDR3 nucleotides are TGCGCCAGCAGCGCAGGACAGGGGGTAACTAATGAAAAACTGTTTTTT. The chain recombines TRBV5-1 with TRBJ1-4; 10 bases match TRBD1. The germline V gene has CDR1 SGHRS and CDR2 YFSETQ. V was pared by 4 bases and J by 1 base, with 4 bases of the junction left unmatched. The CDR3 spans 16 residues. The whole variable domain, remainder taken from reference TRBV5-1 and TRBJ1-4, is KAGVTQTPRYLIKTRGQQVTLSCSPISGHRSVSWYQQTPGQGLQFLFEYFSETQRNKGNFPGRFSGRQFSNSRSEMNVSTLELGDSALYLCASSAGQGVTNEKLFFGSGTQLSVL.

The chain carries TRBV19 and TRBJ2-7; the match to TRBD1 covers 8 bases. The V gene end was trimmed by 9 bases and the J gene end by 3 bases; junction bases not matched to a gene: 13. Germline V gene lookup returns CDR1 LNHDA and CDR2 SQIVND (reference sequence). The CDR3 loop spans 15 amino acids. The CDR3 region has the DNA TGTGCCAGAGGCGTCCTAGAGACAGGGGACTACGAGCAGTACTTC. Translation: CARGVLETGDYEQYF.

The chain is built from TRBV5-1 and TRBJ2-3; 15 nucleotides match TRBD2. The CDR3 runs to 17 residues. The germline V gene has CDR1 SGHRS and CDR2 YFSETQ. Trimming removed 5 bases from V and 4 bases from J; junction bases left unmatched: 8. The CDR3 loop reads CASSYGLAGGRADTQYF. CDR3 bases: TGCGCCAGCAGTTACGGACTAGCGGGAGGGAGGGCAGATACGCAGTATTTT.

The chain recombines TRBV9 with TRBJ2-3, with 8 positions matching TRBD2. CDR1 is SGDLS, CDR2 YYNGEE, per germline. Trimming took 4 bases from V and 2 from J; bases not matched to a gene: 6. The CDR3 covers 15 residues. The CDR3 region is CASSLERGITDTQYF. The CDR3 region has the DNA TGTGCCAGCAGCCTTGAGCGGGGGATCACAGATACGCAGTATTTT.

As DNA, the CDR3 is TGTGCCAGCAGCGGTGGAGGGGACATTCAGTACTTC. Amino acids: CASSGGGDIQYF. J is TRBJ2-4 and V is TRBV7-2; perhaps TRBD2 as D (6 bases). V lost 5 bases, J lost 8 bases, and 10 bases lay in between. CDR1 and CDR2 (germline): SGHTA, FQGNSA. The CDR3 covers 12 residues.

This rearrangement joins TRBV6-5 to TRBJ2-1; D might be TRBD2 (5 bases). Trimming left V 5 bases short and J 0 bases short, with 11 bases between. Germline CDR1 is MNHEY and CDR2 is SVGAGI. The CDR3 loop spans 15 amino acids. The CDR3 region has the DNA TGTGCCAGCAGTCCCCGGGGAAGCTCCTACAATGAGCAGTTCTTC. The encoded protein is CASSPRGSSYNEQFF.

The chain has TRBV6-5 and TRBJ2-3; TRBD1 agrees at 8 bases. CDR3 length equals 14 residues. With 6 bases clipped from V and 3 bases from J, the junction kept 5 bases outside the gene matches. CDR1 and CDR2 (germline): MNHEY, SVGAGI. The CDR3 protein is CASRTGGRTDTQYF. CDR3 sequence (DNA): TGTGCCAGCAGAACAGGGGGTCGGACAGATACGCAGTATTTT.

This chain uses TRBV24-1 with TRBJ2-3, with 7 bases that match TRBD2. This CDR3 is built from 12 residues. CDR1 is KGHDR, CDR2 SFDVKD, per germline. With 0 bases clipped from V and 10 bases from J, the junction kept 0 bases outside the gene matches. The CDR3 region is CATSDLTSAQYF. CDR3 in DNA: TGTGCCACCAGTGATTTGACTAGCGCGCAGTATTTT.

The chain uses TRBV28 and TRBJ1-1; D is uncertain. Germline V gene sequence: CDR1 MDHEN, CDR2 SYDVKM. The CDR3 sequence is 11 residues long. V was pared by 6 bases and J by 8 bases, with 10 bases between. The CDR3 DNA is TGTGCCAGCAGGCGAACGATAGAAGCTTTCTTT. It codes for CASRRTIEAFF.